This T cell receptor beta chain was documented in a study of T cells expressing NK-cell markers. Study-wide background: Repertoire data for TCR beta were derived from sorted T cells (CD3+CD56+NKG2C+, CD3+CD56+NKG2C- and CD3+CD56-NKG2C+). Study-wide points: Similarly, these clonotypes led the CD3+CD56-NKG2C+ fraction as well in a handful of donors.

TCRdb re-called the 5' RACE reads and gives one entry per CDR3 protein, without DNA. The sample's table shows 200,000 to 300,000 distinct CDR3 sequences. The CDR3 sequence is 15 residues long. Notes on this clonotype: What it binds is not known.

Sequencing input: blood T cells: a sorted CD56 or NKG2C T cell subset, CD4+ or CD8+ T cells, or bulk PBMC T cells (not recorded which). This chain joins TRBV12-3 or TRBV12-4 and TRBJ2-1; checking the TCRdb D call of TRBD2 is not possible without DNA. The receptor was isolated from a woman aged 18 to 75 in good health. The chain's CDR3 is CASSPSRGGRNEQFF.